This T cell receptor beta chain emerged from a study of control samples from healthy donors and cancer patients. Generated by immunoSEQ multiplex PCR, the TCRdb table keeps only in-frame clones and is missing some. Among 170,000 or so clones listed, approximately 94% were seen once. The CDR3 sequence is 13 residues long. Trimming pared 6 bases from V and 4 bases from J, leaving 9 bases between. CDR1 and CDR2 from the germline V gene are SNHLY and FYNNEI. This clone was recorded a few times. The chain has TRBV2 and TRBJ2-2; TRBD1 is a possible D gene (5 bases). This receptor was taken from a woman younger than 30 in good health. The source material was blood. The CDR3 reads CASRTARTGELFF. CDR3 DNA: TGTGCCAGCAGGACAGCTCGCACCGGGGAGCTGTTTTTT. Complete variable domain (other parts from reference TRBV2 and TRBJ2-2): EPEVTQTPSHQVTQMGQEVILRCVPISNHLYFYWYRQILGQKVEFLVSFYNNEISEKSEIFDDQFSVERPDGSNFTLKIRSTKLEDSAMYFCASRTARTGELFFGEGSRLTVL.